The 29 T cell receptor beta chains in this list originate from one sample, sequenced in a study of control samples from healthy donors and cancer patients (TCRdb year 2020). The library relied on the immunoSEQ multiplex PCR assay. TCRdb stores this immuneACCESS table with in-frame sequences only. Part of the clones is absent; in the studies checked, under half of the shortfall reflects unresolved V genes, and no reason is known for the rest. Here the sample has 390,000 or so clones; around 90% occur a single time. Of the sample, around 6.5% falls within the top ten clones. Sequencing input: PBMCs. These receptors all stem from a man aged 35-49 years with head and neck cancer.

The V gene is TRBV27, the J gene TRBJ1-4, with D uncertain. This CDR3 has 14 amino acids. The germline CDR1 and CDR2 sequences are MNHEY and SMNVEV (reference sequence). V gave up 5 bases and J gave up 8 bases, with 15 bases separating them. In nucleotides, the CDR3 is TGTGCCAGCAGTCTTCGGGGAGGAAGCGAAAAACTGTTTTTT. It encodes CASSLRGGSEKLFF.

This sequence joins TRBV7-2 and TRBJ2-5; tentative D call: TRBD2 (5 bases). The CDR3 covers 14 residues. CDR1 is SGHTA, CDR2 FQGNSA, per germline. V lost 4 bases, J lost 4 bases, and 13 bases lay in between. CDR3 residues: CASSYGEKGETQYF. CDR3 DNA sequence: TGTGCCAGCAGCTACGGGGAAAAGGGAGAGACCCAGTACTTC.

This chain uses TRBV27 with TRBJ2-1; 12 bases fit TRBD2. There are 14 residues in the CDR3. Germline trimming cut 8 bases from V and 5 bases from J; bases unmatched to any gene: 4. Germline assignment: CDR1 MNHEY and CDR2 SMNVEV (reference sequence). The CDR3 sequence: CASGRLAGDNEQFF. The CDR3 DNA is TGTGCCAGCGGAAGACTAGCGGGGGACAATGAGCAGTTCTTC.

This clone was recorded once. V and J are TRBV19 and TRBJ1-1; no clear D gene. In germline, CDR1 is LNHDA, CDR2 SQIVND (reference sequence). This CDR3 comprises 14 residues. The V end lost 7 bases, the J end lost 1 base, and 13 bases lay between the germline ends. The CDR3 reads CASTMSHRNTEAFF. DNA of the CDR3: TGTGCCAGTACCATGTCCCACAGGAACACTGAAGCTTTCTTT.

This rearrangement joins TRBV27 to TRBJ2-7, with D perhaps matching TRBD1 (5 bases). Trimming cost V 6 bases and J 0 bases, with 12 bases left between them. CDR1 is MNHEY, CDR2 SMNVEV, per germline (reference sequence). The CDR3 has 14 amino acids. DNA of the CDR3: TGTGCCAGCAGCCTCCCGGACAACTCCTACGAGCAGTACTTC. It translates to CASSLPDNSYEQYF.

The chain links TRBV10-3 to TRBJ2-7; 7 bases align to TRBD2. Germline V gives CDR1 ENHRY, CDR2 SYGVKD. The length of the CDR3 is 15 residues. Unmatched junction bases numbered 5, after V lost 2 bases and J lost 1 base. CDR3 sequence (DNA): TGTGCCATCAGTGAGGGACTAGACTTGTCCTACGAGCAGTACTTC. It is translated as CAISEGLDLSYEQYF.

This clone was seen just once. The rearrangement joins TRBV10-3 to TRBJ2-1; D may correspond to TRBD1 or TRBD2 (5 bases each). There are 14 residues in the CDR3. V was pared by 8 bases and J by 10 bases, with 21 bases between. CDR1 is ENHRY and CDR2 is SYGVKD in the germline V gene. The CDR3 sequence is CAILNTGTTNEQFF. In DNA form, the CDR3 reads TGTGCCATCCTAAATACCGGGACCACCAACGAGCAGTTCTTC.

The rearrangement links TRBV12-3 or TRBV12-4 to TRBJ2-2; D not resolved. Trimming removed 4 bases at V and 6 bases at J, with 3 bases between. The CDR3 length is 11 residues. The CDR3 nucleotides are TGTGCCAGCAGTTCTGCCGGGGAGCTGTTTTTT. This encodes CASSSAGELFF.

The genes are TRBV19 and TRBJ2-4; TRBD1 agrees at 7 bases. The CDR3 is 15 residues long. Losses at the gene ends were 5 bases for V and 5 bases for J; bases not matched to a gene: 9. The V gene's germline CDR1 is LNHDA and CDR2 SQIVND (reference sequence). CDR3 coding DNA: TGTGCCAGTAGTGACCGGGACAGCCCCCAAAACATTCAGTACTTC. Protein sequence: CASSDRDSPQNIQYF.

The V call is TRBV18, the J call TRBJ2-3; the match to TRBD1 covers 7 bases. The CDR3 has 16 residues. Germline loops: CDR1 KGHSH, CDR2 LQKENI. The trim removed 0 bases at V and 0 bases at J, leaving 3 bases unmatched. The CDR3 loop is CASSPPAGGSTDTQYF. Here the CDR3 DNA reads TGTGCCAGCTCACCACCCGCAGGGGGTAGCACAGATACGCAGTATTTT.

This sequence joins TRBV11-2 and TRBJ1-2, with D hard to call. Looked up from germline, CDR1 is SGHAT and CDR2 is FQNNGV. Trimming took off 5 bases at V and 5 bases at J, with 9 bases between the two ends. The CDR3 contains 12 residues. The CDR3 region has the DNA TGTGCCAGCAGCGAGCGGTGGTATGGCTACACCTTC. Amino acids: CASSERWYGYTF.

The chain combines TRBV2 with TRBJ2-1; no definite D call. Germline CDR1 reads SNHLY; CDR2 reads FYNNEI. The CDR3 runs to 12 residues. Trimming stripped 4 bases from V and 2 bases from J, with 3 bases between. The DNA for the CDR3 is TGTGCCAGCAGTGCCCCCTACAATGAGCAGTTCTTC. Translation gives CASSAPYNEQFF.

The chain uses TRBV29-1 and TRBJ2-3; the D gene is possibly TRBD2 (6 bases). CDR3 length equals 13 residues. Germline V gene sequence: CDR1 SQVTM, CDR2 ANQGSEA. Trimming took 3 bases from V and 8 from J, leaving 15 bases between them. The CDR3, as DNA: TGCAGCGTTGACTACACCCTGGGGGGTACGCAGTATTTT. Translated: CSVDYTLGGTQYF.

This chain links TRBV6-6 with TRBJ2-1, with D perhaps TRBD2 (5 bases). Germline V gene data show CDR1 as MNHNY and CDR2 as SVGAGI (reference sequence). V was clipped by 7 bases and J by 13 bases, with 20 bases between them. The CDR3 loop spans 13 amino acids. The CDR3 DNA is TGTGCCAGCACCCTAGAGGGCGTCTCAACCCAGTTCTTC. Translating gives CASTLEGVSTQFF.

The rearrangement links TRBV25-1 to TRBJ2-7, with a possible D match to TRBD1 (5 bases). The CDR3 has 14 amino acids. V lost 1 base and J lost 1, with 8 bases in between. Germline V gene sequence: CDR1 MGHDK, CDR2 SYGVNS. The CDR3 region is CASSEWGTSYEQYF. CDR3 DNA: TGTGCCAGCAGTGAATGGGGCACTTCCTACGAGCAGTACTTC.

CDR3 amino acids: CASSSPQGTWDTEAFF. The CDR3 bases are TGTGCCAGCAGCTCTCCTCAGGGGACGTGGGACACTGAAGCTTTCTTT. The chain is built from TRBV11-2 and TRBJ1-1, with D possibly TRBD1 on 6 matching bases. CDR3 length: 16 residues. V gave up 4 bases and J gave up 3 bases, with 18 bases separating them. CDR1 and CDR2 (germline): SGHAT, FQNNGV. Using reference TRBV11-2 and TRBJ1-1 for the parts outside the CDR3, the full variable domain is EAGVAQSPRYKIIEKRQSVAFWCNPISGHATLYWYQQILGQGPKLLIQFQNNGVVDDSQLPKDRFSAERLKGVDSTLKIQPAKLEDSAVYLCASSSPQGTWDTEAFFGQGTRLTVV.

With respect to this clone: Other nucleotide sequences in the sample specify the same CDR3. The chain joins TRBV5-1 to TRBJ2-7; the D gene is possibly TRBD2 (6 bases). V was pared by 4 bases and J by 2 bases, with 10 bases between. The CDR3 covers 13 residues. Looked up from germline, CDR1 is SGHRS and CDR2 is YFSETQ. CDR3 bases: TGCGCCAGCAGCCTGGCGGGGACCTACGAGCAGTACTTC. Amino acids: CASSLAGTYEQYF.

CDR3 sequence (DNA): TGTGCCAGCAGCCCTACCGGGACAGTGAACAATGAGCAGTTCTTC. Protein: CASSPTGTVNNEQFF. V gene TRBV7-3 combines with J gene TRBJ2-1; 7 bases fit TRBD1. With 5 bases clipped from V and 5 bases from J, the junction kept 9 bases outside the gene matches. CDR3 size: 15 residues. Per the germline V gene, CDR1 is SGHTA and CDR2 is FQGTGA.

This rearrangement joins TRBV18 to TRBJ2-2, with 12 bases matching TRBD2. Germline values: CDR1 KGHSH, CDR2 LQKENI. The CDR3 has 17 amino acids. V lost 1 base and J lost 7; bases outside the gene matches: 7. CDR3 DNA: TGTGCCAGCTCACCACTCCTAGCGGGAGGGCCGTACGGGGAGCTGTTTTTT. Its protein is CASSPLLAGGPYGELFF.

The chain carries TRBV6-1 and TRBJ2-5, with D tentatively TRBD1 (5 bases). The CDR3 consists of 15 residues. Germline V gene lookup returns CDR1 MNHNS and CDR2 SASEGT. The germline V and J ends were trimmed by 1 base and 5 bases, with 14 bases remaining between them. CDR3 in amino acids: CASSEGLGAWETQYF. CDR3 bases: TGTGCCAGCAGTGAAGGTCTAGGGGCTTGGGAGACCCAGTACTTC.

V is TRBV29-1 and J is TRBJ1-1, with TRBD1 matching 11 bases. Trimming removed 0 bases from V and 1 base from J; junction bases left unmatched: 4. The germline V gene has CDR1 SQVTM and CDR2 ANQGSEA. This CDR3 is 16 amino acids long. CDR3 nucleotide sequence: TGCAGCGTTGAAGATCTGGGGACAGGGGGGAACACTGAAGCTTTCTTT. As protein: CSVEDLGTGGNTEAFF.

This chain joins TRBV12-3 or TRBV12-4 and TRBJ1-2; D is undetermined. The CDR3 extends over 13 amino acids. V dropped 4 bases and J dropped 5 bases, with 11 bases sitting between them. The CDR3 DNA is TGTGCCAGCAGTTCTCTGGGATTGTATGGCTACACCTTC. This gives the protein CASSSLGLYGYTF.

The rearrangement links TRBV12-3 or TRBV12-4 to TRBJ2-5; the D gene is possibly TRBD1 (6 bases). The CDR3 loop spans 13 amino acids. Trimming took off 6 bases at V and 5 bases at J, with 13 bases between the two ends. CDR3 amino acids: CASSSWTDETQYF. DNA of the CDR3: TGTGCCAGCAGCAGTTGGACAGACGAGACCCAGTACTTC.

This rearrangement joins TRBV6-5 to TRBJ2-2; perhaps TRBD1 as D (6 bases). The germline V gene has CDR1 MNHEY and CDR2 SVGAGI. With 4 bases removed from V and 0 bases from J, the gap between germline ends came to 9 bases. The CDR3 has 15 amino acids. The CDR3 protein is CASSSWTANTGELFF. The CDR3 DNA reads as TGTGCCAGCAGTTCATGGACAGCGAACACCGGGGAGCTGTTTTTT.

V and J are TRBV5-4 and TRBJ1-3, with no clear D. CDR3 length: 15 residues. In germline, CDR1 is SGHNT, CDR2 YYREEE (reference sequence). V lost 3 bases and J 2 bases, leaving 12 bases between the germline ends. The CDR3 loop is CASSSPNPTGNTIYF. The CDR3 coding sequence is TGTGCCAGCAGCTCCCCTAACCCTACTGGAAACACCATATATTTT. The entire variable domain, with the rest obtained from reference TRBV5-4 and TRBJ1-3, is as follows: ETGVTQSPTHLIKTRGQQVTLRCSSQSGHNTVSWYQQALGQGPQFIFQYYREEENGRGNFPPRFSGLQFPNYSSELNVNALELDDSALYLCASSSPNPTGNTIYFGEGSWLTVV.

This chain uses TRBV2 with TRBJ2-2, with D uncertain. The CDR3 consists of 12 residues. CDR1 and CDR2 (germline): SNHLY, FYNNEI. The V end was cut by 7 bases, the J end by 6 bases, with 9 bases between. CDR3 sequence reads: CASTRTSGELFF. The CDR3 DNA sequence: TGTGCCAGCACCCGAACTTCCGGGGAGCTGTTTTTT.

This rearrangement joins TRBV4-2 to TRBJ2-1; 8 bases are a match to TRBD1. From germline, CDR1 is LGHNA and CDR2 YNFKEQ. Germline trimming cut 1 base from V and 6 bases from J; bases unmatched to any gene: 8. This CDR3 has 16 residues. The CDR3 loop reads CASSQGARGPGNEQFF. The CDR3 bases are TGTGCCAGCAGCCAAGGGGCCAGGGGGCCCGGCAATGAGCAGTTCTTC.

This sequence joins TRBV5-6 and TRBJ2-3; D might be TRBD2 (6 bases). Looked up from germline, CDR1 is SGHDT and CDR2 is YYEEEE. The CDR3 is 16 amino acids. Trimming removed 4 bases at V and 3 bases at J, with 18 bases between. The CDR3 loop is CASSGDFSGSTDTQYF. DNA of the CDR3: TGTGCCAGCAGCGGGGATTTTAGCGGAAGTACAGATACGCAGTATTTT. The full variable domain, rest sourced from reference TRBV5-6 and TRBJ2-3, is DAGVTQSPTHLIKTRGQQVTLRCSPKSGHDTVSWYQQALGQGPQFIFQYYEEEERQRGNFPDRFSGHQFPNYSSELNVNALLLGDSALYLCASSGDFSGSTDTQYFGPGTRLTVL.

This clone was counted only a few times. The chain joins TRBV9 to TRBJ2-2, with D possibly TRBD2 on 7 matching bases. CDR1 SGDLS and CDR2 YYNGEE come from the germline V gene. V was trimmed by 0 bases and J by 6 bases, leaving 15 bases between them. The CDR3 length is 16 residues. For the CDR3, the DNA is TGTGCCAGCAGCGTAGGATCGGGGGGCAGCGCCGGGGAGCTGTTTTTT. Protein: CASSVGSGGSAGELFF.